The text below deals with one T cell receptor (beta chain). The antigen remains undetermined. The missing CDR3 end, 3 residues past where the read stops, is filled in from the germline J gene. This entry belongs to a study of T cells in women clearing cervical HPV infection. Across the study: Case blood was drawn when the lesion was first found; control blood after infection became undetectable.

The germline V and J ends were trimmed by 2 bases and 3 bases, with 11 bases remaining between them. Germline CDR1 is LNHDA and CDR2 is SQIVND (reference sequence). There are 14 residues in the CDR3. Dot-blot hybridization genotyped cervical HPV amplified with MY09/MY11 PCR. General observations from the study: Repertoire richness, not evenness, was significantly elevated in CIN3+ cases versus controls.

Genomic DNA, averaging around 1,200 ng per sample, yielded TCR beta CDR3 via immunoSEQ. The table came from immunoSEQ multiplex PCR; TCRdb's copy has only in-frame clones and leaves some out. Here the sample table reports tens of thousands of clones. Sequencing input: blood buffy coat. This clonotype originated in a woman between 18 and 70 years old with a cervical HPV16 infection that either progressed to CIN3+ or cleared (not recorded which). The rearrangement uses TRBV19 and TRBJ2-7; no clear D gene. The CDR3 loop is CASSIRASNYEQYF. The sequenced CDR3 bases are TGTGCCAGTAGTATAAGAGCCTCAAACTACGAG.